This entry features one T cell receptor (beta chain) sequence. No antigen is known for it. No base quality values were provided; no much bigger clone lies one nucleotide off. These data belong to a study of technical replicates of blood from a handful of donors (dated by TCRdb to the late 2010s). Library prep was done by the immunoSEQ multiplex PCR assay. Drawn from immuneACCESS, this table holds only the in-frame rearrangements with V and J called that TCRdb kept. Clones are partly lost; checked studies trace under half to an unresolved V gene and leave the rest unexplained. For this sample there are 12,000 or so clones; under 85% appear just once. The ten largest make up approximately 15% of the sample. The sample consisted of PBMCs. This TCR was recovered from a human donor in good health.

The nucleotide sequence is TGTGCCAGCAGCTTAGCGGGGGCAGGGCCTGGCTACACCTTC. It translates to CASSLAGAGPGYTF. In this chain, TRBV7-9 is recombined with TRBJ1-2; the D gene is perhaps TRBD1, on 6 matching bases. The junction shows trimming of 0 bases on V and 7 bases on J, plus 12 bases between the germline ends. The CDR3 goes from the cysteine to the phenylalanine over 14 residues. Here the CDR3 DNA is all that survives: 42 bases in frame from base 1. CDR1 and CDR2 are drawn from the germline V gene (reference sequence): SEHNR, FQNEAQ.